The 16 T cell receptor beta chains presented below share a single source sample, sequenced in a study of T-cell reconstitution after alpha-beta-depleted transplantation in children. During its preparation, the TCRbeta library received unique molecular identifiers. TCRdb re-called the PCR reads through MiXCR, storing one row per CDR3 protein. Of hundreds of thousands of distinct CDR3 sequences listed, around 9.5% are singletons. The source material was PBMCs from the stem cell graft donor, sampled from the stem cell graft. Receptor source: a human donor who donated a stem cell graft to a child with acute lymphoblastic leukemia.

This clonotype was seen repeatedly, ten times or more. The CDR3 nucleotides read TGCGCCAGCAGCCTCCGGGGGAGCTATGGCTACACCTTC. Protein sequence: CASSLRGSYGYTF. The gene calls are TRBV5-1 and TRBJ1-2; tentatively, D is TRBD1 (5 bases). Germline loops: CDR1 SGHRS, CDR2 YFSETQ. V was trimmed by 4 bases and J by 4 bases, leaving 11 bases between them. The CDR3 runs 13 residues.

V gene TRBV29-1 combines with J gene TRBJ1-2; TRBD1 matches 9 bases. Germline V gives CDR1 SQVTM, CDR2 ANQGSEA. With 3 bases clipped from V and 7 bases from J, the junction kept 3 bases outside the gene matches. The CDR3 spans 12 residues. DNA of the CDR3: TGCAGCGTTGAGAGGGACAGGGTTGGCTACACCTTC. The encoded protein is CSVERDRVGYTF.

This clonotype showed up just a few times. The genes are TRBV11-2 and TRBJ2-5; TRBD1 agrees at 9 bases. The V gene's germline CDR1 is SGHAT and CDR2 FQNNGV. The V and J ends lost 5 bases and 0 bases, in that order; junction bases with no gene match: 13. This CDR3 has 18 residues. The DNA for the CDR3 is TGTGCCAGCAGCCGACGCGGGACAGGGCTTTTGTACCAAGAGACCCAGTACTTC. Translated, it gives CASSRRGTGLLYQETQYF.

There are many counts of this clonotype. The rearrangement links TRBV12-3 or TRBV12-4 to TRBJ2-3; D unresolved. The ends were cut back, 4 bases at V and 7 bases at J, with 9 bases in the middle. The length of the CDR3 is 12 residues. CDR3 nucleotide sequence: TGTGCCAGCAGTTCCCAAATAAATACGCAGTATTTT. Its translation: CASSSQINTQYF.

This clonotype was counted ten times or more. This rearrangement joins TRBV15 to TRBJ2-3, with D perhaps TRBD2 (5 bases). Trimming stripped 0 bases from V and 0 bases from J, with 10 bases between. Germline CDR1 is LNHNV and CDR2 is YYDKDF (reference sequence). This CDR3 is 16 amino acids long. This CDR3 reads CATSRDERASTDTQYF. In nucleotides, the CDR3 is TGTGCCACCAGCAGAGATGAGAGGGCTAGCACAGATACGCAGTATTTT.

The gene calls are TRBV3-1 and TRBJ2-1; 15 bases fit TRBD2. The CDR3 extends over 21 amino acids. V lost 2 bases and J lost 1; bases outside the gene matches: 12. Per germline, CDR1 LGHDT and CDR2 YNNKEL (reference sequence). The CDR3 here is CASSQTPGLAGGQGSYNEQFF. The CDR3 coding sequence is TGTGCCAGCAGCCAAACCCCAGGACTAGCGGGGGGGCAAGGATCCTACAATGAGCAGTTCTTC.

There are a few counts of this clonotype. The V call is TRBV30, the J call TRBJ1-2; TRBD1 is a possible D gene (5 bases). Germline V gene data show CDR1 as GTSNPN and CDR2 as SVGIG (reference sequence). CDR3 length: 11 residues. V was clipped by 2 bases and J by 8 bases, with 9 bases between them. The CDR3 nucleotides are TGTGCCTGGAGTACGGGGGTGGGCTACACCTTC. It yields the protein CAWSTGVGYTF.

This clonotype turned up a few times. The rearrangement links TRBV13 to TRBJ1-2, with D hard to call. Germline CDR1 PRHDT, CDR2 FYEKMQ (reference sequence). The CDR3 has 15 amino acids. V lost 3 bases, J lost 3 bases, and 14 bases lay in between. In nucleotides, the CDR3 is TGTGCCAGCAGCTTGGCTGAAAAGAGTGACTATGGCTACACCTTC. It translates to CASSLAEKSDYGYTF.

This clonotype occurred many times. J is TRBJ2-1 and V is TRBV20-1; 8 nucleotides match TRBD1. The junction had 13 bases not matched to a gene; V was cut back by 3 bases and J by 6 bases. The CDR3 runs 16 residues. Looked up from germline, CDR1 is DFQATT and CDR2 is SNEGSKA (reference sequence). In DNA form, the CDR3 reads TGCAGTGCTAGCTCCTTCGGTGACAGGGGTATCAATGAGCAGTTCTTC. This sequence encodes CSASSFGDRGINEQFF.

This clonotype was counted ten times or more. The chain joins TRBV5-4 to TRBJ2-5; 8 nucleotides align to TRBD1. V was pared by 4 bases and J by 7 bases, with 12 bases of the junction left unmatched. The CDR3 totals 15 residues. Germline CDR1 and CDR2: SGHNT and YYREEE (reference sequence). The CDR3 DNA is TGTGCCAGCAGCACCTGGACAGGGCGCTTCGGGACCCAGTACTTC. It encodes CASSTWTGRFGTQYF.

This clonotype came up a few times. The chain has TRBV6-1 and TRBJ1-4; D perhaps matches TRBD1 (6 bases). V lost 6 bases to trimming and J lost 8 bases, with 25 bases between them. Germline-derived CDR1 and CDR2 are MNHNS and SASEGT. The CDR3 consists of 17 residues. In DNA form, the CDR3 reads TGTGCCAGCAGAATTCGAAAACAGGGCCCTCTGAGGGAAAAACTGTTTTTT. As protein: CASRIRKQGPLREKLFF.

This clonotype was seen a handful of times. V is TRBV3-1 and J is TRBJ1-1; TRBD1 might be the D (5 bases). V lost 4 bases to trimming and J lost 3 bases, with 15 bases between them. This CDR3 region has 15 residues. CDR1 LGHDT and CDR2 YNNKEL come from the germline V gene (reference sequence). The CDR3 nucleotides are TGTGCCAGCAGCCCCGGAGGGGCTGGGGACACTGAAGCTTTCTTT. It yields the protein CASSPGGAGDTEAFF.

V usage is TRBV20-1 and J usage is TRBJ2-3; tentatively, D is TRBD2 (7 bases). The V and J ends lost 6 bases and 5 bases respectively, with 15 bases between them. The germline CDR1 and CDR2 sequences are DFQATT and SNEGSKA (reference sequence). The CDR3 extends over 13 amino acids. CDR3 amino acids: CSASPGGLDTQYF. The CDR3 DNA sequence: TGCAGTGCCTCTCCGGGGGGCTTAGATACGCAGTATTTT.

This clonotype was detected many times. The rearrangement joins TRBV20-1 to TRBJ2-5; unclear D gene. CDR1 DFQATT and CDR2 SNEGSKA come from the germline V gene (reference sequence). This CDR3 contains 10 residues. V lost 6 bases and J 3 bases, leaving 5 bases between the germline ends. Written as DNA, the CDR3 is TGCAGTGCATATAAAGAGACCCAGTACTTC. It codes for CSAYKETQYF.

This clonotype was counted many times. The chain carries TRBV5-1 and TRBJ1-1, with D possibly being TRBD1 (5 bases). Per the germline V gene, CDR1 is SGHRS and CDR2 is YFSETQ. The CDR3 loop spans 14 amino acids. Trimming shortened V by 0 bases and J by 7 bases, and 13 bases separated the two germline ends. CDR3 sequence: CASSLGVRANEAFF. CDR3 nucleotides: TGCGCCAGCAGCTTGGGAGTCAGGGCGAATGAAGCTTTCTTT.

This clonotype was detected only a few times. The chain combines TRBV6-1 with TRBJ1-3; a weak D match, TRBD1 (5 bases). The ends were cut back, 6 bases at V and 0 bases at J, with 18 bases in the middle. This CDR3 comprises 17 residues. Germline V gene data show CDR1 as MNHNS and CDR2 as SASEGT. CDR3 sequence (DNA): TGTGCCAGCAGCCCGTTTGGGACGAGACCCTCTGGAAACACCATATATTTT. Amino acid sequence: CASSPFGTRPSGNTIYF.